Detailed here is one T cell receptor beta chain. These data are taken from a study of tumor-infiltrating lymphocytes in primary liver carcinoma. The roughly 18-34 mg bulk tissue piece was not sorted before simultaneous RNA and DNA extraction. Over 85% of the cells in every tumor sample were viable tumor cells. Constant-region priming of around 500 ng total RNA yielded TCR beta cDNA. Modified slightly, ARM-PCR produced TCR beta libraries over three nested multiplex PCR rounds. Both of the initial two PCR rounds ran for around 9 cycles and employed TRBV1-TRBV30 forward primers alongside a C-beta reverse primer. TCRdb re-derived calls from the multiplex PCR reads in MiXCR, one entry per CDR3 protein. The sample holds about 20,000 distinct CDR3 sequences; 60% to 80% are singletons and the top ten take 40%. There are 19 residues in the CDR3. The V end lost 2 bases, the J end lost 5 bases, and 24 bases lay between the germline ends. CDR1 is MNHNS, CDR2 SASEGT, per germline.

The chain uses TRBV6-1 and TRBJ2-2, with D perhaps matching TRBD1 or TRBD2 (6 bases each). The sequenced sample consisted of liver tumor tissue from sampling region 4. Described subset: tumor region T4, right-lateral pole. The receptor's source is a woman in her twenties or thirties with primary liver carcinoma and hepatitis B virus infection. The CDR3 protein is CASSEILPGGAASTGELFF. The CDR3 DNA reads TGTGCCAGCAGTGAAATCCTTCCCGGGGGCGCCGCGAGTACCGGGGAGCTGTTTTTT.